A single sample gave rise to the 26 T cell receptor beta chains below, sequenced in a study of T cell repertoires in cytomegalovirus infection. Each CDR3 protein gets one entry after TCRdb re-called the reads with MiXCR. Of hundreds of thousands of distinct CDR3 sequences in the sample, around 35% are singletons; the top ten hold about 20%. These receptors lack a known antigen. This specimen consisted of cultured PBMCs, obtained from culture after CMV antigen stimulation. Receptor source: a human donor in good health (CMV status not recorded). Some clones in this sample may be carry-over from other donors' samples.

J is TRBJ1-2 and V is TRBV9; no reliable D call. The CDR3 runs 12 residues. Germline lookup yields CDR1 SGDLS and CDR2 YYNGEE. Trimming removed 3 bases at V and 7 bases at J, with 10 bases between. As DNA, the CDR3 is TGTGCCAGCAGCGGAGTCAGAAGTGGCTACACCTTC. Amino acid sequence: CASSGVRSGYTF.

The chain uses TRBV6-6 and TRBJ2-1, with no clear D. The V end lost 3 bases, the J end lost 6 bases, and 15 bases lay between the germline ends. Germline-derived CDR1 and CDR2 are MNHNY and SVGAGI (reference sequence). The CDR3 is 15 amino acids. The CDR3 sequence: CASSYLAGPINEQFF. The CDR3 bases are TGTGCCAGCAGTTATTTGGCTGGACCAATCAATGAGCAGTTCTTC.

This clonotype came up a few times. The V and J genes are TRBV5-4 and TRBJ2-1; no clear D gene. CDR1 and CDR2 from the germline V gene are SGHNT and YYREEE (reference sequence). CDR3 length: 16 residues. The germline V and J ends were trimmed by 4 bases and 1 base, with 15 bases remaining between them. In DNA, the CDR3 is TGTGCCAGCAGCCCCGCCCGGGTTCTGTCCTACAATGAGCAGTTCTTC. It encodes CASSPARVLSYNEQFF. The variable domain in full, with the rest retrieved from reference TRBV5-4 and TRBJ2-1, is ETGVTQSPTHLIKTRGQQVTLRCSSQSGHNTVSWYQQALGQGPQFIFQYYREEENGRGNFPPRFSGLQFPNYSSELNVNALELDDSALYLCASSPARVLSYNEQFFGPGTRLTVL.

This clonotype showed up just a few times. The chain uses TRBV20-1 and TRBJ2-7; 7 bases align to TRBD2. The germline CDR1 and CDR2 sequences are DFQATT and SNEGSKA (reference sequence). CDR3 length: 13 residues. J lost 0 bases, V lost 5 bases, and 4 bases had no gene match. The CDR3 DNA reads TGCAGTGCTCTCGCGGGGGACTCCTACGAGCAGTACTTC. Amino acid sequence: CSALAGDSYEQYF.

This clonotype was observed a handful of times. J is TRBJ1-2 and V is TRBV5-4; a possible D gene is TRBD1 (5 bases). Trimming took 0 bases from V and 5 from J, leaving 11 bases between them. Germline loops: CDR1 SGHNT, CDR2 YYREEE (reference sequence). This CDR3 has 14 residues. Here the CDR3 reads CASSLVYQGYGYTF. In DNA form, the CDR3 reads TGTGCCAGCAGCTTGGTATATCAGGGTTATGGCTACACCTTC.

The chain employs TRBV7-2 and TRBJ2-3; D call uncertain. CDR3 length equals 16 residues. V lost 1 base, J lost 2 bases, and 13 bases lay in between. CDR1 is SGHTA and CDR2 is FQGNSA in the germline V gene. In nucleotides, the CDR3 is TGTGCCAGCAGCTTAGTGGTAGGTCGGTTCACAGATACGCAGTATTTT. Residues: CASSLVVGRFTDTQYF. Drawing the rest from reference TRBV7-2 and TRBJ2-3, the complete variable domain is GAGVSQSPSNKVTEKGKDVELRCDPISGHTALYWYRQSLGQGLEFLIYFQGNSAPDKSGLPSDRFSAERTGGSVSTLTIQRTQQEDSAVYLCASSLVVGRFTDTQYFGPGTRLTVL.

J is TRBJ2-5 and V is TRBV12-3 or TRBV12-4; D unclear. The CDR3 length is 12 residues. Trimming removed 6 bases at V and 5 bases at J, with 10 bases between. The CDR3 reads CASRLRSETQYF. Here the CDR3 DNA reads TGTGCCAGCAGGCTCCGATCGGAGACCCAGTACTTC.

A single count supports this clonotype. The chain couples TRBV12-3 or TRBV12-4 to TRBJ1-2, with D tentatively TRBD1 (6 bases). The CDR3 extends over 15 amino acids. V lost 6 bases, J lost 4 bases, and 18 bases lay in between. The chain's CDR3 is CASSVRDTSLYGYTF. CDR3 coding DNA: TGTGCCAGCAGCGTCCGGGACACATCTCTCTATGGCTACACCTTC.

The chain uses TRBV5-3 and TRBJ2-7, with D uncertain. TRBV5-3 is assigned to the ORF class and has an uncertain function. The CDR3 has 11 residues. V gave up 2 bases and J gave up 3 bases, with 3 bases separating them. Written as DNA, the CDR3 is TGTGCCAGAAGCTTCTACTACGAGCAGTACTTC. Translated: CARSFYYEQYF.

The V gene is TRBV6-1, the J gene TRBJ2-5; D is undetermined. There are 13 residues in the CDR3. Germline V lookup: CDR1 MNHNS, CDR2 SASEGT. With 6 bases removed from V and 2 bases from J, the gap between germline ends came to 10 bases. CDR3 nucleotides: TGTGCCAGCAGGCCAATCTTTCAAGAGACCCAGTACTTC. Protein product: CASRPIFQETQYF.

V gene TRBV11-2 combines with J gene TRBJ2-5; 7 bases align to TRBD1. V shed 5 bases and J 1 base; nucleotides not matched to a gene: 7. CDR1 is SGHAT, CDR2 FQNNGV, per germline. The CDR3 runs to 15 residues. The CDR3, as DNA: TGTGCCAGCAGCCAAAACAGGGGCTTCCAAGAGACCCAGTACTTC. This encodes CASSQNRGFQETQYF.

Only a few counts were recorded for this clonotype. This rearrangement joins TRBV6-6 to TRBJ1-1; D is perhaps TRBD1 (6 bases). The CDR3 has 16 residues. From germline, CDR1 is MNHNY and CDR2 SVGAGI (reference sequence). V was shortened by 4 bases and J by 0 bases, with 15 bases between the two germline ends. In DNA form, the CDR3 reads TGTGCCAGCAGTTCGGGACGACGGGACATGAACACTGAAGCTTTCTTT. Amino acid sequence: CASSSGRRDMNTEAFF.

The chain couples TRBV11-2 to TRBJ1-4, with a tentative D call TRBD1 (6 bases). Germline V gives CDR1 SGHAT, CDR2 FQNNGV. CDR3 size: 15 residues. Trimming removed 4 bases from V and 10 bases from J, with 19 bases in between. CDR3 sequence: CASSSPTGFTGKLFF. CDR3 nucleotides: TGTGCCAGCAGCTCCCCTACAGGGTTTACTGGAAAACTGTTTTTT.

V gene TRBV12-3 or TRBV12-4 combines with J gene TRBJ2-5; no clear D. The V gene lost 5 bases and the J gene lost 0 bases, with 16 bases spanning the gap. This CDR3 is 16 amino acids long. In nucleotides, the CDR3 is TGTGCCAGCAGTCCGACAAGACCGTCGTACCAAGAGACCCAGTACTTC. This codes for CASSPTRPSYQETQYF.

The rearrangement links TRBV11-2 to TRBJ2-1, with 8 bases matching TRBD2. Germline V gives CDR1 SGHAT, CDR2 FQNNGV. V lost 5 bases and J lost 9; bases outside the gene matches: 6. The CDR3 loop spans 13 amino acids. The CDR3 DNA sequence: TGTGCCAGCAGCGCGGGACTAGTTGGTGAGCAGTTCTTC. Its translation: CASSAGLVGEQFF.

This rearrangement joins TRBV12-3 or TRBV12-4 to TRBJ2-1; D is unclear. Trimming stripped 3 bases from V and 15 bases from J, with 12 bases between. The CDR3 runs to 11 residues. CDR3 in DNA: TGTGCCAGCAGTTTTAGACACGAACTGTTCTTC. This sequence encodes CASSFRHELFF.

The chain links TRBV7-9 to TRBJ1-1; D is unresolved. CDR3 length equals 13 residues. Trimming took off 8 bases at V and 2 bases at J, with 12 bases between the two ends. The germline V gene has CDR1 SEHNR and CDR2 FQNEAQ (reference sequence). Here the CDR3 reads CASGPPGNTEAFF. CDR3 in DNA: TGTGCCAGCGGCCCGCCAGGAAACACTGAAGCTTTCTTT.

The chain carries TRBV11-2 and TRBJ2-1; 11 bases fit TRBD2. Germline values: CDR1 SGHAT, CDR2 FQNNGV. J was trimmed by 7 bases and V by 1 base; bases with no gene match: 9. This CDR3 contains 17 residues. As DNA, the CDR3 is TGTGCCAGCAGCTTAGGGCTAGCGGGAGGCCCGAGGAATGAGCAGTTCTTC. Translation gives CASSLGLAGGPRNEQFF.

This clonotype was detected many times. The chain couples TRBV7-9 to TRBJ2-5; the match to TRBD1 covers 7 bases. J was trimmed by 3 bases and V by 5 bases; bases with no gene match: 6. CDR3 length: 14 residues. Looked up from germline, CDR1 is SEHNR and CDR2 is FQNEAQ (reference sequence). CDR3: CASSKSGQEETQYF. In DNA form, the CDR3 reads TGTGCCAGCAGCAAATCCGGACAGGAAGAGACCCAGTACTTC.

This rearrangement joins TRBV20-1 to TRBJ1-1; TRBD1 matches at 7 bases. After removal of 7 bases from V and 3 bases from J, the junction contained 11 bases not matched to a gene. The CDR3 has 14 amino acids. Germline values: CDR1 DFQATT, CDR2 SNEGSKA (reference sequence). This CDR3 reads CSGQGRQMDTEAFF. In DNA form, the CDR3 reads TGCAGTGGACAGGGAAGGCAGATGGACACTGAAGCTTTCTTT.

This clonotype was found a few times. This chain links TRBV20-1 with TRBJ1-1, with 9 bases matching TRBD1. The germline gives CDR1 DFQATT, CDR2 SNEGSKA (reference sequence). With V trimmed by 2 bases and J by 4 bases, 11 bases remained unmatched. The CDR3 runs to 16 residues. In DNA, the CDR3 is TGCAGTGCTAGAACCGGGACAGGGACTTTTGGCACTGAAGCTTTCTTT. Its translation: CSARTGTGTFGTEAFF.

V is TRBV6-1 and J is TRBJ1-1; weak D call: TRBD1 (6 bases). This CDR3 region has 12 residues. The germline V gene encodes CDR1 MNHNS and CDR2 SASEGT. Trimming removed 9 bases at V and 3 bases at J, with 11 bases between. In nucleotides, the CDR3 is TGTGCCAGTGAACAGGGTTACACTGAAGCTTTCTTT. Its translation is CASEQGYTEAFF.

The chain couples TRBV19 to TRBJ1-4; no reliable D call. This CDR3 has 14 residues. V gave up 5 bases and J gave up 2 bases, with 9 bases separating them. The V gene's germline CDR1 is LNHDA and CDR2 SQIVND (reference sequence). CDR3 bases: TGTGCCAGTAGTGAGGCGACGACTAATGAAAAACTGTTTTTT. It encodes CASSEATTNEKLFF.

The CDR3 reads CSARDSGRGVRDTQYF. The CDR3 region has the DNA TGCAGTGCTAGAGATTCGGGGCGGGGGGTAAGGGATACGCAGTATTTT. The J gene is TRBJ2-3, the V gene TRBV20-1; 8 bases match TRBD2. V was clipped by 0 bases and J by 6 bases; unmatched bases: 11. In germline, CDR1 is DFQATT, CDR2 SNEGSKA (reference sequence). CDR3 size: 16 residues.

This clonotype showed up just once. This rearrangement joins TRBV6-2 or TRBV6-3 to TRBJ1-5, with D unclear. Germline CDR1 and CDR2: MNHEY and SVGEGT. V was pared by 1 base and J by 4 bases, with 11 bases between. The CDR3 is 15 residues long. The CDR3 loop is CASSYFIGWNQPQHF. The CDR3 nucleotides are TGTGCCAGCAGTTACTTCATCGGGTGGAATCAGCCCCAGCATTTT.

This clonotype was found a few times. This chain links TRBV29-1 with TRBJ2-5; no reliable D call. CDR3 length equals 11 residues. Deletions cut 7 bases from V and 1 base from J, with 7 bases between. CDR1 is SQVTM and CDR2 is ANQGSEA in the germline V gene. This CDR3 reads CSAGPQETQYF. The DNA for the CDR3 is TGCAGCGCTGGCCCCCAAGAGACCCAGTACTTC.